This T cell receptor beta chain is from a study of T cell responses to AZD1222 COVID-19 vaccine. To note about this clone: What it binds is unknown. In the same sample, other DNA sequences code for this CDR3.

Some clones are missing from TCRdb's copy, which holds only in-frame ones; the method was immunoSEQ multiplex PCR. The sample includes more than 150,000 clones, about 90% seen only once; the top ten take 5% to 7%. CDR3 length equals 12 residues. Germline loops: CDR1 MNHEY, CDR2 SVGEGT. Trimming shortened V by 1 base and J by 2 bases, and 2 bases separated the two germline ends. Whole-study findings and limits: Nearly half of the spike-specific TCRs reportedly recognize variant regions that carry no mutations. White British ancestry dominated among donors, who included more females, and clonal diversity was possibly underestimated. The study found Spike-specific TCR breadth and depth rose after two AZD1222 doses. Regions 160-218 and 743-854 held dominance among vaccine-associated CD4 TCRs, which spanned spike.

Here the sequenced sample was peripheral blood, taken on day 0 of AZD1222 vaccination. V is TRBV6-2 or TRBV6-3 and J is TRBJ2-5; no reliable D call. The source of this sequence is an adult in good health. The CDR3 is CASSYYQETQYF. DNA for the CDR3: TGTGCCAGCAGTTACTATCAAGAGACCCAGTACTTC.